Here is one T cell receptor beta chain with its context. Its antigen is unidentified. The repertoire was sequenced with immunoSEQ multiplex PCR; TCRdb's copy has only in-frame clones and lacks some. The table records under 150,000 clones, 90% to 95% of them present only once. The sample belongs to a study of T cell responses to AZD1222 COVID-19 vaccine. Across the whole study: Pooled together were second doses at about 4 or about 12 weeks.

The study, taken as a whole, reports: Researchers took repertoire samples only after the peak T cell response had come. Most donors were white British, females outnumbered males, and clonal diversity was possibly underestimated. At baseline, just six or seven AZD1222 recipients tested seropositive.

This TCR derives from an adult in good health. This specimen was peripheral blood, taken on day 0 of AZD1222 vaccination.

The CDR3 coding sequence is TGTGCCAGCAGCCCCGACGGGGGTATTCAGCCCCAGCATTTT. Translation: CASSPDGGIQPQHF. The V and J genes are TRBV9 and TRBJ1-5; tentative D call: TRBD1 (5 bases). The V gene's germline CDR1 is SGDLS and CDR2 YYNGEE. V gave up 4 bases and J gave up 6 bases, with 14 bases separating them. The CDR3 is 14 amino acids.